The present T cell receptor (beta chain) was sequenced within a study of blood T cell repertoires in COVID-19. At the level of the study: T cells, B-cell-depleted T cells, or PBMCs provided the cDNA or gDNA that served as material.

The V and J ends lost 5 bases and 5 bases, in that order; junction bases with no gene match: 12. Germline values: CDR1 LNHDA, CDR2 SQIVND (reference sequence). This CDR3 region has 16 residues. Original analysis: Amplifying reference gene primers gave estimates of nucleated cell counts. The method was immunoSEQ multiplex PCR; TCRdb's version includes in-frame clones alone and lacks a portion of them. The V and J calls and clone size come from that table; D and trimming were worked out from the DNA. The data contain about 60,000 clones, 83% of them singletons. A single count supports this clone. This rearrangement joins TRBV19 to TRBJ1-1; 9 bases line up with TRBD1. This TCR was recovered from a human donor in a cohort sampled during active COVID-19. What was sequenced was peripheral blood. The CDR3 here is CASSARTGAGWTEAFF. As DNA, the CDR3 is TGTGCCAGTAGTGCCCGGACAGGGGCTGGCTGGACTGAAGCTTTCTTT. The full variable domain, in which reference TRBV19 and TRBJ1-1 provide the parts outside the CDR3, is DGGITQSPKYLFRKEGQNVTLSCEQNLNHDAMYWYRQDPGQGLRLIYYSQIVNDFQKGDIAEGYSVSREKKESFPLTVTSAQKNPTAFYLCASSARTGAGWTEAFFGQGTRLTVV.